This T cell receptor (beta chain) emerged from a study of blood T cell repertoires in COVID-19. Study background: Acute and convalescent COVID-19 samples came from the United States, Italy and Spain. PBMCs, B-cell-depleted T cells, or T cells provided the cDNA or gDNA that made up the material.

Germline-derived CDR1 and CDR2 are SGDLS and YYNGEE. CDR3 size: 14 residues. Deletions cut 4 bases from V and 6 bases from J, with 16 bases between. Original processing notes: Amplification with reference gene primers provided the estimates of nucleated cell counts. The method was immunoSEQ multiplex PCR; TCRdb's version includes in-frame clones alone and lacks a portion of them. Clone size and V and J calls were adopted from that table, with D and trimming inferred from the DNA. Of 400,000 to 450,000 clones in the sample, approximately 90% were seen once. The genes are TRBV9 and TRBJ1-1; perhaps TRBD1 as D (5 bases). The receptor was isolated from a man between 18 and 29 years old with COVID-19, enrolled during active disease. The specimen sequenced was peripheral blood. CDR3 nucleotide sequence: TGTGCCAGCAGCAGTCAGGGAGGCTCCCCTGAAGCTTTCTTT. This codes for CASSSQGGSPEAFF.